This TCR beta chain was sequenced for a study of brain T cells in children with intractable seizures. Generated by immunoSEQ multiplex PCR, the TCRdb table keeps only in-frame clones and is missing some. The data hold around 340,000 clones, with roughly 92% observed a single time. The time point here: blood from clinic visit 5 months post-surgery; TSC patient then seizure free. V shed 3 bases, J shed 4 bases, and the junction held 5 bases outside the gene matches. The CDR3 consists of 15 residues. Germline V gene lookup returns CDR1 SGDLS and CDR2 YYNGEE. Sequencing was performed on peripheral blood, taken more than 4 months after surgery. The sequence was collected from a boy younger than two with tuberous sclerosis and intractable seizures. The rearrangement links TRBV9 to TRBJ1-3; 9 bases are shared with TRBD1. As DNA, the CDR3 is TGTGCCAGCAGCGCCTCAGACAGGGGGGGAAACACCATATATTTT. Protein product: CASSASDRGGNTIYF.